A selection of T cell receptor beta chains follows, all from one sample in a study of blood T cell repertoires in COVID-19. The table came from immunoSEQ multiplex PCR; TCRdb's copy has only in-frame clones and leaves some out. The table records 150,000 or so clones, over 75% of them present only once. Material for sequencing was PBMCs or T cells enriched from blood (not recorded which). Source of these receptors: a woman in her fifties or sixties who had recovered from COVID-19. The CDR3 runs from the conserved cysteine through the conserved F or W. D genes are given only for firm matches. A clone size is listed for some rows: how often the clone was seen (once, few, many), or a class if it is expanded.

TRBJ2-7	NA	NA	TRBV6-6	CASTIGDSSYEQYF	TGTGCCAGTACCATCGGCGACAGCTCCTACGAGCAGTACTTC
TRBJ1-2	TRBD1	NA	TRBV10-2	CASSGGTGDSGYTF	TGCGCCAGCAGCGGCGGGACAGGGGACTCTGGCTACACCTTC
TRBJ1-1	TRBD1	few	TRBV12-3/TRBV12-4	CASSPQGQVEAFF	TGTGCCAGCAGTCCACAGGGGCAAGTTGAAGCTTTCTTT
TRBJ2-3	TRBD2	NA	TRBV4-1	CASSQLAGGGDTQYF	TGCGCCAGCAGCCAACTAGCGGGGGGTGGAGATACGCAGTATTTT
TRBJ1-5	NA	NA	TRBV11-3	CASSRGGDQPQHF	TGTGCCAGCAGCCGGGGGGGGGATCAGCCCCAGCATTTT
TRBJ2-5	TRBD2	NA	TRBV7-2	CASSLGRGNQETQYF	TGTGCCAGCAGCTTAGGGCGGGGGAACCAAGAGACCCAGTACTTC
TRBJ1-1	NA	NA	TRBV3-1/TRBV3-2	CASSQVAQVGRQAFF	TGTGCCAGCAGCCAAGTGGCCCAGGTAGGGAGACAAGCTTTCTTT
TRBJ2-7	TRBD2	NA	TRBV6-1	CASSESGGGFYEQYF	TGTGCCAGCAGTGAAAGCGGGGGGGGATTTTACGAGCAGTACTTC
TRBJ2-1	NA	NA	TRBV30	CAWSVVGRGHNEQFF	TGTGCCTGGAGTGTAGTAGGCAGGGGTCACAATGAGCAGTTCTTC
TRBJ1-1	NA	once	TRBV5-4	CASSLAGGAEAFF	TGTGCCAGCAGCTTGGCCGGAGGTGCTGAAGCTTTCTTT
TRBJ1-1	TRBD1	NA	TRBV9	CASSAGGTVNTEAFF	TGTGCCAGCAGCGCGGGTGGGACAGTGAACACTGAAGCTTTCTTT
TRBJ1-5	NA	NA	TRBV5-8	CASSLGQVLSNQPQHF	TGTGCCAGCAGCTTGGGACAGGTCCTTAGCAATCAGCCCCAGCATTTT
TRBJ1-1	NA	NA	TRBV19	CASSIQGTNTEAFF	TGTGCCAGTAGTATTCAGGGAACGAACACTGAAGCTTTCTTT
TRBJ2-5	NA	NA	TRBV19	CASSIDTSGRTQTPRETQYF	TGTGCCAGTAGTATAGATACGAGCGGGCGGACACAAACGCCGAGGGAGACCCAGTACTTC